The clone carrying this TCR beta chain was seen a handful of times. Its antigen is not identified. Described treatment: oral pan-JAK inhibitor, 5-10 mg twice daily. The sample comes from a study of CD8+ T cells in alopecia areata. Background on the study: Scoring of severity for treated patients was based on percentage of affected scalp area.

The study, taken as a whole, reports: Having one nonresponder leaves uncertain how baseline CD8+ expansion relates to response.

Sequencing templates came from extracted RNA that was reverse transcribed into cDNA. TCRdb's table, derived via immunoSEQ multiplex PCR, lists solely in-frame clones and lacks some. The data contain about 70,000 clones, 25% to 30% of them singletons. This clonotype was sampled from a human donor with alopecia areata. The specimen comprised CD8+ T cells sorted from blood, sampled at week 4, from a patient treated with tofacitinib.

The DNA of the CDR3 is TGTGCCAGTACCATACGGGACAGGGTGGGAGAGACCCAGTACTTC. Translation gives CASTIRDRVGETQYF. The V call is TRBV19, the J call TRBJ2-5, with TRBD1 matching over 9 bases. There are 15 residues in the CDR3. The J segment lost 4 bases and the V segment lost 7 bases, leaving 10 bases of the junction unmatched. Germline CDR1 and CDR2: LNHDA and SQIVND (reference sequence).